These 10 T cell receptor beta chains were all obtained from the same sample, sequenced in a study of OX40 agonist ivuxolimab in advanced cancers. Clones were read by immunoSEQ multiplex PCR, and TCRdb kept only the in-frame ones, dropping some. The table records more than 50,000 clones, 85% of them present only once. Sequencing was performed on CD4+ or CD8+ T cells sorted from blood, taken in a trial of the OX40 agonist ivuxolimab. All receptors come from an adult with an advanced solid tumor such as melanoma, head and neck, liver or kidney cancer.

The gene calls are TRBV4-1 and TRBJ2-7; 8 nucleotides agree with TRBD2. The germline gives CDR1 MGHRA, CDR2 YSYEKL. The CDR3 totals 19 residues. V was clipped by 4 bases and J by 2 bases; unmatched bases: 19. CDR3 residues: CASSPLTRAGRGGPYEQYF. The CDR3 DNA reads as TGCGCCAGCAGCCCCCTCACTCGGGCCGGACGGGGGGGTCCCTACGAGCAGTACTTC.

The chain couples TRBV7-6 to TRBJ1-3; D uncertain. This CDR3 is built from 17 residues. Germline CDR1 is SGHVS and CDR2 is FNYEAQ. Trimming pared 4 bases from V and 0 bases from J, leaving 16 bases between. CDR3 coding DNA: TGTGCCAGCAGCTCCGCGGGCCGCACCTACTCTGGAAACACCATATATTTT. Protein sequence: CASSSAGRTYSGNTIYF.

This clone was observed a single time. This sequence joins TRBV5-5 and TRBJ2-6; D gene unclear. There are 14 residues in the CDR3. Per the germline V gene, CDR1 is SGHKS and CDR2 is YYEKEE (reference sequence). Deletions cut 4 bases from V and 0 bases from J, with 5 bases between. CDR3 bases: TGTGCCAGCAGCATAAGCTCTGGGGCCAACGTCCTGACTTTC. Amino acids: CASSISSGANVLTF. Together with reference TRBV5-5 and TRBJ2-6, the CDR3 gives the full variable domain: DAGVTQSPTHLIKTRGQQVTLRCSPISGHKSVSWYQQVLGQGPQFIFQYYEKEERGRGNFPDRFSARQFPNYSSELNVNALLLGDSALYLCASSISSGANVLTFGAGSRLTVL.

This rearrangement joins TRBV30 to TRBJ2-7; 11 bases map to TRBD2. The CDR3 loop spans 15 amino acids. V trimming: 0 bases; J trimming: 0 bases; junction bases outside the gene matches: 1. CDR1 and CDR2 from the germline V gene are GTSNPN and SVGIG (reference sequence). The CDR3 spells CAWSVLAGVSYEQYF. CDR3 sequence (DNA): TGTGCCTGGAGTGTACTAGCGGGGGTCTCCTACGAGCAGTACTTC.

The V call is TRBV5-1, the J call TRBJ2-5; 13 bases are a match to TRBD2. The germline V gene has CDR1 SGHRS and CDR2 YFSETQ. V was pared by 3 bases and J by 5 bases, with 4 bases of the junction left unmatched. The CDR3 length is 15 residues. CDR3 sequence reads: CASSWTSGSWETQYF. CDR3 in DNA: TGCGCCAGCAGCTGGACTAGCGGGAGCTGGGAGACCCAGTACTTC.

This clone came up once. The V call is TRBV27, the J call TRBJ1-1, with D maybe TRBD1 (6 bases). The CDR3 extends over 16 amino acids. The V and J ends lost 4 bases and 0 bases respectively, with 15 bases between them. Germline V gives CDR1 MNHEY, CDR2 SMNVEV (reference sequence). The CDR3: CASSYRTVNLNTEAFF. The CDR3 coding sequence is TGTGCCAGCAGTTACCGGACAGTAAACTTGAACACTGAAGCTTTCTTT.

This chain's CDR3 is CAWSRGTAGNEKLFF. The CDR3 DNA follows: TGTGCCTGGAGCCGCGGGACAGCGGGAAATGAAAAACTGTTTTTT. V gene TRBV30 combines with J gene TRBJ1-4, with 7 nucleotides matching TRBD1. Germline V CDR1 and CDR2: GTSNPN, SVGIG (reference sequence). The CDR3 has 15 amino acids. V shed 3 bases and J 5 bases; nucleotides not matched to a gene: 9. Variable domain in full (rest from reference TRBV30 and TRBJ1-4): SQTIHQWPATLVQPVGSPLSLECTVEGTSNPNLYWYRQAAGRGLQLLFYSVGIGQISSEVPQNLSASRPQDRQFILSSKKLLLSDSGFYLCAWSRGTAGNEKLFFGSGTQLSVL.

The chain recombines TRBV19 with TRBJ1-2; 8 positions match TRBD1. The germline CDR1 and CDR2 sequences are LNHDA and SQIVND (reference sequence). V shed 3 bases and J 3 bases; nucleotides not matched to a gene: 6. The CDR3 is 15 residues long. CDR3 nucleotide sequence: TGTGCCAGTAGTATCCGATCACAGGGGGACTATGGCTACACCTTC. Its translation is CASSIRSQGDYGYTF.

This clone occurred a few times. The chain joins TRBV6-6 to TRBJ1-6, with a possible D match to TRBD1 (6 bases). The CDR3 consists of 15 residues. Germline loops: CDR1 MNHNY, CDR2 SVGAGI (reference sequence). Deletions cut 3 bases from V and 5 bases from J, with 11 bases between. The CDR3 coding sequence is TGTGCCAGCAGTTATAAGAGGACAGATAATTCACCCCTCCACTTT. It encodes CASSYKRTDNSPLHF.

V gene TRBV7-2 combines with J gene TRBJ2-2; unclear D gene. Germline CDR1 and CDR2: SGHTA and FQGNSA. The CDR3 loop spans 13 amino acids. The V gene lost 5 bases and the J gene lost 4 bases, with 8 bases spanning the gap. The CDR3 DNA sequence: TGTGCCAGCAGCGTGCATTCCACCGGGGAGCTGTTTTTT. Translating it yields CASSVHSTGELFF.